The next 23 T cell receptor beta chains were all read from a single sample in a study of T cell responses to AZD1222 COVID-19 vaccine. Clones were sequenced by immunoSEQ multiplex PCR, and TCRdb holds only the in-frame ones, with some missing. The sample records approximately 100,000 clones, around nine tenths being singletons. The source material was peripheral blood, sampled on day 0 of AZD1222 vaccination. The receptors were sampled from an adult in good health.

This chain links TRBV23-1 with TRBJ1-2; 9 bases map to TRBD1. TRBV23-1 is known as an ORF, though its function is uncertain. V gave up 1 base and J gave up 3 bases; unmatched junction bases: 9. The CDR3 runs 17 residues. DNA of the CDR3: TGCGCCAGCAGTCAATTGGGGACAGGGCCTAAGGACTATGGCTACACCTTC. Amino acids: CASSQLGTGPKDYGYTF.

This CDR3 reads CASSQDRGRSTDTQYF. The CDR3 DNA reads TGTGCCAGCAGCCAGGACAGGGGGCGATCCACAGATACGCAGTATTTT. V is TRBV7-8 and J is TRBJ2-3; TRBD1 matches at 11 bases. Germline CDR1 is SGHVS and CDR2 is FQNEAQ. The CDR3 has 16 amino acids. Trimming removed 5 bases from V and 2 bases from J; junction bases left unmatched: 6.

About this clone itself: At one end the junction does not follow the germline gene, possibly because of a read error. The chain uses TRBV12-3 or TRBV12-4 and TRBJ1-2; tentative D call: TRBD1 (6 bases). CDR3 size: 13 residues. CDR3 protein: CASSLRSAGAFGF. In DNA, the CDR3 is TGTGCCAGCAGTTTAAGAAGCGCAGGGGCCTTTGGGTTC.

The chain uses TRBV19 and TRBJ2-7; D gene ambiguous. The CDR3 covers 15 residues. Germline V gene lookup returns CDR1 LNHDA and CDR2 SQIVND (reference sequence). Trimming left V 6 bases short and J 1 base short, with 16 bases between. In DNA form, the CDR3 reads TGTGCCAGTAGCCGCTCTCCTACGAGTTCCTACGAGCAGTACTTC. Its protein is CASSRSPTSSYEQYF.

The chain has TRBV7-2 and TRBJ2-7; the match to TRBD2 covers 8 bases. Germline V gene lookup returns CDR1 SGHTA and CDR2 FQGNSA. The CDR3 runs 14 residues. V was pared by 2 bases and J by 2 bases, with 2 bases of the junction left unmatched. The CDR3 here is CASSLRGGPYEQYF. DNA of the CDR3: TGTGCCAGCAGCTTACGGGGGGGGCCCTACGAGCAGTACTTC.

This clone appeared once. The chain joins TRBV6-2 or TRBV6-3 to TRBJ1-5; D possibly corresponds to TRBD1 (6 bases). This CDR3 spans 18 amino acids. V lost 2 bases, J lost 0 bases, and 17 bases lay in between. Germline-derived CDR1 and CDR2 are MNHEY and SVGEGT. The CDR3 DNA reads TGTGCCAGCAGTTACGAGCCAGGGGCGACAAATAGCAATCAGCCCCAGCATTTT. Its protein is CASSYEPGATNSNQPQHF.

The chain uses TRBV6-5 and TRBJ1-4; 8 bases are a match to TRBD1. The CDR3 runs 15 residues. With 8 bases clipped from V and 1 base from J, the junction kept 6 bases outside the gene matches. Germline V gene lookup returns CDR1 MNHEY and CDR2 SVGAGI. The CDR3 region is CASAVTGGTNEKLFF. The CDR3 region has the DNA TGTGCCAGCGCGGTAACAGGGGGAACTAATGAAAAACTGTTTTTT.

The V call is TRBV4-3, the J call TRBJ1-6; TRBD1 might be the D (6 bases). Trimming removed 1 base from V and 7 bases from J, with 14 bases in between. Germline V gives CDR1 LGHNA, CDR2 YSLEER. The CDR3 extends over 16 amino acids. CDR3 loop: CASSQVLQGKNSPLHF. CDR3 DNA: TGCGCCAGCAGCCAAGTACTTCAGGGGAAAAATTCACCCCTCCACTTT.

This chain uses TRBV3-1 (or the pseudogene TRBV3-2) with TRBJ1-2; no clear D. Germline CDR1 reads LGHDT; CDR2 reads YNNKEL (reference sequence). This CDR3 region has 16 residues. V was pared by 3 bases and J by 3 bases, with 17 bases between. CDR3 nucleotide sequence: TGTGCCAGCAGCCATAATGGCAGATACTTTTACTATGGCTACACCTTC. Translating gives CASSHNGRYFYYGYTF.

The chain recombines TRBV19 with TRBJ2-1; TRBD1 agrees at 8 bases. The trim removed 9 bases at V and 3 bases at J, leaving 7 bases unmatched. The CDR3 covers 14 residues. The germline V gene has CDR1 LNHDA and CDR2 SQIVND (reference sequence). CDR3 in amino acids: CASHRDRNYNEQFF. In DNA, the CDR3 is TGTGCCAGCCATCGGGACAGGAACTACAATGAGCAGTTCTTC.

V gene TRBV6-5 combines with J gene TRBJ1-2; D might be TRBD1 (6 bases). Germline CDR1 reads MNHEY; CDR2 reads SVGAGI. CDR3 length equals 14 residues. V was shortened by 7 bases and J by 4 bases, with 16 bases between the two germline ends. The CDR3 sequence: CASTSGGGSYGYTF. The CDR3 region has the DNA TGTGCCAGCACCTCCGGGGGGGGCTCCTATGGCTACACCTTC.

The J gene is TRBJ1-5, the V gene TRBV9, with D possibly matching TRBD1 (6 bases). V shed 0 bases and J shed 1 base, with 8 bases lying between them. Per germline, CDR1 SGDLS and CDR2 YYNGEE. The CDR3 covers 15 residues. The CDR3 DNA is TGTGCCAGCAGCGTAGGAACAGGGAGCAATCAGCCCCAGCATTTT. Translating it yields CASSVGTGSNQPQHF.

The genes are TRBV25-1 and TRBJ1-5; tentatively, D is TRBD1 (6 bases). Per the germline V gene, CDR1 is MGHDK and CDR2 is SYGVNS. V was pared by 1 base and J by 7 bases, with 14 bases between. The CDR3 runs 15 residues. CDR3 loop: CASSESSGGGQPQHF. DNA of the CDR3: TGTGCCAGCAGTGAATCATCCGGGGGCGGGCAGCCCCAGCATTTT. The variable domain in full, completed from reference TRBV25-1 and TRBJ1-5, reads EADIYQTPRYLVIGTGKKITLECSQTMGHDKMYWYQQDPGMELHLIHYSYGVNSTEKGDLSSESTVSRIRTEHFPLTLESARPSHTSQYLCASSESSGGGQPQHFGDGTRLSIL.

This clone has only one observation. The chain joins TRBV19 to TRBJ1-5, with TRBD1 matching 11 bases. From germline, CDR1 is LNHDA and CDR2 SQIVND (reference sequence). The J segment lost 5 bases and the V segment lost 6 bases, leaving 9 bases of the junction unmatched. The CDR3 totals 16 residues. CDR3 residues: CASSPGQGATYQPQHF. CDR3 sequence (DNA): TGTGCCAGTAGCCCTGGACAGGGGGCCACCTATCAGCCCCAGCATTTT. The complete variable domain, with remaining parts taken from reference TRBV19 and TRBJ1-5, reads DGGITQSPKYLFRKEGQNVTLSCEQNLNHDAMYWYRQDPGQGLRLIYYSQIVNDFQKGDIAEGYSVSREKKESFPLTVTSAQKNPTAFYLCASSPGQGATYQPQHFGDGTRLSIL.

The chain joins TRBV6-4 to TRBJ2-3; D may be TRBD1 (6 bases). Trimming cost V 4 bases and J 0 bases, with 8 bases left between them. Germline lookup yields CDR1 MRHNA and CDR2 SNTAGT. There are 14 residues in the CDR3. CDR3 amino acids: CASSVGQSTDTQYF. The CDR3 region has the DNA TGTGCCAGCAGTGTAGGACAGAGCACAGATACGCAGTATTTT.

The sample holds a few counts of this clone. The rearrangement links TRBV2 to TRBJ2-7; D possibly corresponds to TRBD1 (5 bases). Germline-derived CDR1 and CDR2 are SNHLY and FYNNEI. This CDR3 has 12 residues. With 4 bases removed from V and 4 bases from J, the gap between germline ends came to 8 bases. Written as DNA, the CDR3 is TGTGCCAGCAGTGGATCAGGGTACGAGCAGTACTTC. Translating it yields CASSGSGYEQYF.

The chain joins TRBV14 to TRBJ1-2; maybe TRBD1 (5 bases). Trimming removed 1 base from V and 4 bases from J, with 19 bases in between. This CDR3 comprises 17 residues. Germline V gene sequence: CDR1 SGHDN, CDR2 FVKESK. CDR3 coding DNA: TGTGCCAGCAGCCAAGTTTTTTTGGCAGGGATTCCCTATGGCTACACCTTC. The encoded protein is CASSQVFLAGIPYGYTF.

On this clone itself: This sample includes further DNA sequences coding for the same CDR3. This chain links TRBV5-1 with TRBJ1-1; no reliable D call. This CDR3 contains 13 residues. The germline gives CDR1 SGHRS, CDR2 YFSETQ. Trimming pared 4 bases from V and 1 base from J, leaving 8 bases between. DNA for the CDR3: TGCGCCAGCAGCCTGACGGCGAACACTGAAGCTTTCTTT. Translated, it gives CASSLTANTEAFF.

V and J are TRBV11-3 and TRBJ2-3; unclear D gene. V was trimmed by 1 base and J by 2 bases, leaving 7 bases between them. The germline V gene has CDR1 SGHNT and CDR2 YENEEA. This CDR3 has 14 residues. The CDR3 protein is CASSLGPNTDTQYF. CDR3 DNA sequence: TGTGCCAGCAGCTTAGGACCTAACACAGATACGCAGTATTTT.

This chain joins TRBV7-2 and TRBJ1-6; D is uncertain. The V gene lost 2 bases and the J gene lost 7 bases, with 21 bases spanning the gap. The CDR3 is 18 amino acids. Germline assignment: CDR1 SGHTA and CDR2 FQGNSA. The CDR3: CASSLQVGRGSRNSPLHF. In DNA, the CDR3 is TGTGCCAGCAGCTTACAGGTCGGACGTGGGTCGCGAAATTCACCCCTCCACTTT. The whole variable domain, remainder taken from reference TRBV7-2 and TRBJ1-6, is GAGVSQSPSNKVTEKGKDVELRCDPISGHTALYWYRQSLGQGLEFLIYFQGNSAPDKSGLPSDRFSAERTGGSVSTLTIQRTQQEDSAVYLCASSLQVGRGSRNSPLHFGNGTRLTVT.

The CDR3 region is CAISEQGYEQYF. The CDR3 DNA reads TGTGCCATCAGTGAGCAGGGGTACGAGCAGTACTTC. The chain couples TRBV10-3 to TRBJ2-7, with D possibly being TRBD1 (6 bases). The CDR3 has 12 amino acids. Germline CDR1 is ENHRY and CDR2 is SYGVKD. V was cut by 2 bases and J by 4 bases, with 6 bases left in between.

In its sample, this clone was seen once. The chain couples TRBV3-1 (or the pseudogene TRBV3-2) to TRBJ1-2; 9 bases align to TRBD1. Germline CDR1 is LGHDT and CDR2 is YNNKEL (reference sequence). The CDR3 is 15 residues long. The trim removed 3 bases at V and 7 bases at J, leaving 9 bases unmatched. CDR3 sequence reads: CASSHITGGLSGYTF. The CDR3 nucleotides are TGTGCCAGCAGCCATATTACAGGGGGCCTTAGTGGCTACACCTTC.

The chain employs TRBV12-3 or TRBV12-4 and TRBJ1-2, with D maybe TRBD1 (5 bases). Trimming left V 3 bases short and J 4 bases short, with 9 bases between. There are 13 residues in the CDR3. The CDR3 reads CASSFSQGYGYTF. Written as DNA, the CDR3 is TGTGCCAGCAGTTTTAGCCAGGGCTATGGCTACACCTTC.